This T cell receptor (beta chain) originates from a study of blood T cell repertoires in COVID-19. Study overall: COVID-19 samples collected from the United States, Italy and Spain covered acute and convalescent phases.

The Seattle patients, enrolled during active infection, were followed longitudinally. V gave up 1 base and J gave up 7 bases; unmatched junction bases: 11. The CDR3 length is 17 residues. Per germline, CDR1 LGHDT and CDR2 YNNKEL (reference sequence). Authors' analysis steps: The assay estimated nucleated cells by amplifying reference gene primers. The data were produced by immunoSEQ multiplex PCR, yet TCRdb's version contains in-frame clones alone and is incomplete. V and J calls and clone size are given by that table; D and trimming were obtained from the DNA. The sample includes a few hundred thousand clones, approximately 88% seen only once; the top ten take under 8%.

V is TRBV3-1 (or the pseudogene TRBV3-2) and J is TRBJ2-1, with TRBD2 identical over 9 bases. Sequencing input: peripheral blood. The TCR sequence derives from a woman aged 30 to 39 with COVID-19, enrolled during active disease. The CDR3 sequence: CASSQGIGTSNGNEQFF. The CDR3 bases are TGTGCCAGCAGCCAAGGGATCGGGACTAGCAACGGGAATGAGCAGTTCTTC.